Below are 21 T cell receptor beta chains sequenced from a single sample in a study of early T cells in non-severe SARS-CoV-2 infection. TCRdb processed the 5' RACE reads anew with MiXCR; each CDR3 protein has one entry. Altogether tens of thousands of distinct CDR3 sequences are present, approximately 5.7% being singletons, with the ten largest covering approximately 6.3%. This specimen was whole blood, taken at baseline. Receptor source: an adult who was a healthcare worker with PCR-confirmed SARS-CoV-2 infection or an uninfected control (not recorded which).

This clonotype was counted between two and nine times. This chain uses TRBV29-1 with TRBJ2-1, with D hard to call. Deletions cut 6 bases from V and 3 bases from J, with 12 bases between. CDR3 size: 13 residues. Per the germline V gene, CDR1 is SQVTM and CDR2 is ANQGSEA. For the CDR3, the DNA is TGCAGCGTCCTGACGGTGAGCTACAATGAGCAGTTCTTC. Residues: CSVLTVSYNEQFF.

This clonotype was recorded at least ten times. The chain couples TRBV29-1 to TRBJ2-5; 10 bases are shared with TRBD2. Per the germline V gene, CDR1 is SQVTM and CDR2 is ANQGSEA. V shed 6 bases and J 1 base; nucleotides not matched to a gene: 8. The CDR3 sequence is 15 residues long. The CDR3 DNA sequence: TGCAGCGTCCGCCCTAGCGGGAGTAGCCAAGAGACCCAGTACTTC. Its protein is CSVRPSGSSQETQYF.

This chain uses TRBV7-2 with TRBJ2-2; the D gene is possibly TRBD1 (6 bases). The CDR3 contains 17 residues. Trimming removed 1 base from V and 6 bases from J, with 18 bases in between. Germline V gives CDR1 SGHTA, CDR2 FQGNSA. Here the CDR3 DNA reads TGTGCCAGCAGCTTAGACTCGGGAAGGGGGTCTGCCGGGGAGCTGTTTTTT. Translated, it gives CASSLDSGRGSAGELFF.

The chain combines TRBV6-2 or TRBV6-3 with TRBJ2-1; TRBD2 aligns across 7 bases. Per germline, CDR1 MNHEY and CDR2 SVGEGT. The V gene end was trimmed by 7 bases and the J gene end by 2 bases; junction bases not matched to a gene: 11. The CDR3 consists of 16 residues. DNA of the CDR3: TGTGCCAGCAAGGGGAAATGGCGGGAGACCTACAATGAGCAGTTCTTC. Its protein product is CASKGKWRETYNEQFF.

This clonotype appeared a few times. Here the CDR3 DNA reads TGTGCCAGCAGTGCTCCCGCAGGGGGACTATTCTATAATTCACCCCTCCACTTT. Translated, it gives CASSAPAGGLFYNSPLHF. V gene TRBV6-1 combines with J gene TRBJ1-6, with TRBD1 identical over 7 bases. With V trimmed by 4 bases and J by 3 bases, 12 bases remained unmatched. Looked up from germline, CDR1 is MNHNS and CDR2 is SASEGT. The CDR3 spans 18 residues.

This chain joins TRBV20-1 and TRBJ2-1; D is uncertain. Germline values: CDR1 DFQATT, CDR2 SNEGSKA (reference sequence). CDR3 length equals 14 residues. Trimming took off 5 bases at V and 3 bases at J, with 14 bases between the two ends. The CDR3: CSAGGRPFYNEQFF. CDR3 bases: TGCAGTGCTGGCGGACGACCTTTCTACAATGAGCAGTTCTTC.

This clonotype showed up many times. The gene calls are TRBV7-9 and TRBJ1-3; 7 positions match TRBD1. Trimming cost V 1 base and J 4 bases; bases outside gene matches: 7. This CDR3 region has 16 residues. Germline CDR1 reads SEHNR; CDR2 reads FQNEAQ (reference sequence). For the CDR3, the DNA is TGTGCCAGCAGCTTAGAATCCACGGGACAGGGAAACACCATATATTTT. This encodes CASSLESTGQGNTIYF.

This clonotype was observed a few times. The chain recombines TRBV3-1 with TRBJ2-6, with D possibly being TRBD2 (5 bases). The germline CDR1 and CDR2 sequences are LGHDT and YNNKEL (reference sequence). The CDR3 has 14 residues. The CDR3 DNA is TGTGACCCGCGGGTGGCGCAAGGGGCCAACGTCCTGACTTTC. This gives the protein CDPRVAQGANVLTF.

The chain links TRBV18 to TRBJ2-1, with D hard to call. The germline V gene has CDR1 KGHSH and CDR2 LQKENI. V lost 3 bases and J 6 bases, leaving 9 bases between the germline ends. CDR3 length equals 13 residues. The DNA for the CDR3 is TGTGCCAGCTCACCCCGACTCGGCAATGAGCAGTTCTTC. As protein: CASSPRLGNEQFF. The full variable domain, rest sourced from reference TRBV18 and TRBJ2-1, is NAGVMQNPRHLVRRRGQEARLRCSPMKGHSHVYWYRQLPEEGLKFMVYLQKENIIDESGMPKERFSAEFPKEGPSILRIQQVVRGDSAAYFCASSPRLGNEQFFGPGTRLTVL.

At least ten counts were recorded for this clonotype. This chain uses TRBV12-3 or TRBV12-4 with TRBJ1-1, with D unresolved. The V gene lost 5 bases and the J gene lost 1 base, with 11 bases spanning the gap. The CDR3 covers 14 residues. The CDR3, as DNA: TGTGCCAGCAGTGTTCTGTTGGGGAACACTGAAGCTTTCTTT. This translates into CASSVLLGNTEAFF.

This clonotype has ten or more counts. The rearrangement uses TRBV30 and TRBJ2-7, with D unclear. This CDR3 spans 15 amino acids. V was cut by 1 base and J by 5 bases, with 18 bases left in between. Germline V lookup: CDR1 GTSNPN, CDR2 SVGIG (reference sequence). The CDR3 DNA reads TGTGCCTGGAGTGGATGGTCTCCCGAACGGGACGAGCAGTACTTC. This gives the protein CAWSGWSPERDEQYF.

The chain carries TRBV12-3 or TRBV12-4 and TRBJ1-6; D remains unclear. V lost 6 bases and J lost 7, with 13 bases in between. The CDR3 sequence is 14 residues long. This chain's CDR3 is CASREDVRNSPLHF. The DNA of the CDR3 is TGTGCCAGCAGGGAGGACGTCAGGAATTCACCCCTCCACTTT.

This clonotype was counted ten times or more. This chain joins TRBV6-4 and TRBJ2-3; D not resolved. The V and J ends lost 5 bases and 6 bases respectively, with 15 bases between them. In germline, CDR1 is MRHNA, CDR2 SNTAGT. The CDR3 runs 14 residues. The CDR3: CASSRFGFADTQYF. CDR3 nucleotide sequence: TGTGCCAGCAGTAGGTTCGGGTTTGCGGATACGCAGTATTTT.

This clonotype was seen many times. CDR3 amino acids: CASSPGTARSGNTIYF. CDR3 in DNA: TGTGCCAGCAGCCCAGGGACAGCCCGCTCTGGAAACACCATATATTTT. This chain links TRBV16 with TRBJ1-3; TRBD1 aligns across 7 bases. This CDR3 is 16 amino acids long. Per germline, CDR1 KGHSY and CDR2 FQNENV. The trim removed 4 bases at V and 0 bases at J, leaving 6 bases unmatched.

This clonotype was recorded a few times. The chain combines TRBV12-3 or TRBV12-4 with TRBJ2-1; D is possibly TRBD1 (5 bases). The length of the CDR3 is 14 residues. Trimming took 2 bases from V and 5 from J, leaving 10 bases between them. In nucleotides, the CDR3 is TGTGCCAGCAGTTTACGCCCGACAGACAATGAGCAGTTCTTC. This translates into CASSLRPTDNEQFF.

This clonotype was observed a handful of times. V is TRBV7-8 and J is TRBJ1-1; tentatively, D is TRBD1 (6 bases). The CDR3 totals 18 residues. Germline V gene lookup returns CDR1 SGHVS and CDR2 FQNEAQ. Trimming cost V 2 bases and J 2 bases, with 21 bases left between them. Here the CDR3 reads CASSLFSGGGAINTEAFF. CDR3 nucleotide sequence: TGTGCCAGCAGCTTATTTTCCGGTGGGGGGGCGATAAACACTGAAGCTTTCTTT.

This chain links TRBV5-4 with TRBJ2-5; weak D call: TRBD2 (6 bases). Germline V gives CDR1 SGHNT, CDR2 YYREEE (reference sequence). The CDR3 spans 13 residues. V was clipped by 4 bases and J by 5 bases, with 12 bases between them. CDR3 loop: CASSRGMEETQYF. The DNA for the CDR3 is TGTGCCAGCAGCCGCGGGATGGAGGAGACCCAGTACTTC.

This clonotype was seen ten or more times. The chain is built from TRBV12-3 or TRBV12-4 and TRBJ1-6, with 8 bases identical to TRBD1. The length of the CDR3 is 14 residues. V shed 6 bases and J 8 bases; nucleotides not matched to a gene: 6. The CDR3 reads CASSPGQDYSPLHF. The CDR3 DNA reads as TGTGCCAGCAGCCCGGGACAGGACTATTCACCCCTCCACTTT.

This clonotype was recorded a few times. The chain joins TRBV7-6 to TRBJ2-5; a weak D match, TRBD2 (7 bases). The ends were cut back, 0 bases at V and 7 bases at J, with 9 bases in the middle. The CDR3 consists of 13 residues. CDR1 and CDR2 (germline): SGHVS, FNYEAQ. The CDR3 nucleotides are TGTGCCAGCAGCTTAGCGAGGGGGGGGACCCAGTACTTC. This encodes CASSLARGGTQYF.

The chain carries TRBV12-3 or TRBV12-4 and TRBJ2-7, with D possibly TRBD1 on 7 matching bases. The CDR3 is 11 residues long. V was clipped by 8 bases and J by 6 bases, with 11 bases between them. CDR3 DNA: TGTGCCAGCCGTCAGGGGGGCGAGCAGTACTTC. This encodes CASRQGGEQYF.

The chain joins TRBV3-1 to TRBJ2-7, with D perhaps TRBD1 (6 bases). V was cut by 2 bases and J by 2 bases, with 19 bases left in between. Germline V CDR1 and CDR2: LGHDT, YNNKEL (reference sequence). The length of the CDR3 is 17 residues. DNA of the CDR3: TGTGCCAGCAGCCAACTCCTAGACCCCACAGGGCCCTACGAGCAGTACTTC. The encoded protein is CASSQLLDPTGPYEQYF.